Below are 9 T cell receptor beta chains sequenced from a single sample in a study of cytomegalovirus exposure and HLA in healthy donors. It was with 60 Vbeta and 13 Jbeta primers that the PCR ran. Some clones are missing from TCRdb's copy, which holds only in-frame ones; the method was immunoSEQ multiplex PCR. Of around 180,000 clones listed, around nine tenths are singletons. The sequenced material came from PBMCs. These receptors originate from a woman aged 18-29 years in good health and CMV-seronegative.

The rearrangement joins TRBV4-1 to TRBJ1-5; TRBD1 might be the D (5 bases). This CDR3 region has 17 residues. V was pared by 3 bases and J by 2 bases, with 17 bases between. From germline, CDR1 is MGHRA and CDR2 YSYEKL. CDR3 sequence: CASSQVGTIGGNQPQHF. CDR3 nucleotides: TGCGCCAGCAGCCAGGTGGGCACGATAGGGGGCAATCAGCCCCAGCATTTT.

This clone was seen only once. The chain joins TRBV4-2 to TRBJ1-2; D gene uncertain. V dropped 0 bases and J dropped 4 bases, with 9 bases sitting between them. Germline-derived CDR1 and CDR2 are LGHNA and YNFKEQ. The CDR3 is 14 amino acids. In DNA form, the CDR3 reads TGTGCCAGCAGCCAAGACCCGAGCCCCTATGGCTACACCTTC. Translated: CASSQDPSPYGYTF.

The genes are TRBV21-1 and TRBJ2-7; the D call of TRBD1 is as the table states it, not checked on the DNA. TRBV21-1 is a listed pseudogene. This CDR3 comprises 13 residues. The chain's CDR3 is CARETANSYEQYF. In nucleotides, the CDR3 is TGTGCCAGGGAGACAGCGAACTCCTACGAGCAGTACTTC.

The DNA of the CDR3 is TGTGCCAGCAGTTTAAGGGGTCTCTCCTACGAGCAGTACTTC. Amino acid sequence: CASSLRGLSYEQYF. The chain recombines TRBV27 with TRBJ2-7, with D possibly being TRBD1 (5 bases). This CDR3 is 14 amino acids long. CDR1 MNHEY and CDR2 SMNVEV come from the germline V gene (reference sequence). Trimming stripped 2 bases from V and 0 bases from J, with 8 bases between.

The V call is TRBV5-1, the J call TRBJ2-2; perhaps TRBD1 as D (5 bases). V was cut by 4 bases and J by 6 bases, with 13 bases left in between. The CDR3 consists of 14 residues. The germline CDR1 and CDR2 sequences are SGHRS and YFSETQ. The CDR3 DNA is TGCGCCAGCAGCGGCAGGGCCGACTCCGGGGAGCTGTTTTTT. This gives the protein CASSGRADSGELFF. Based on the CDR3 plus reference TRBV5-1 and TRBJ2-2, the full variable domain is KAGVTQTPRYLIKTRGQQVTLSCSPISGHRSVSWYQQTPGQGLQFLFEYFSETQRNKGNFPGRFSGRQFSNSRSEMNVSTLELGDSALYLCASSGRADSGELFFGEGSRLTVL.

The chain couples TRBV4-2 to TRBJ1-3, with a possible D match to TRBD1 (6 bases). The CDR3 sequence is 20 residues long. Germline values: CDR1 LGHNA, CDR2 YNFKEQ. With 0 bases removed from V and 0 bases from J, the gap between germline ends came to 21 bases. The CDR3 protein is CASSQERGGDGHISGNTIYF. In DNA, the CDR3 is TGTGCCAGCAGCCAAGAAAGGGGGGGTGACGGACACATCTCTGGAAACACCATATATTTT.

In this sample, this clone turned up once. The CDR3 here is CASRLSTATHEKLFF. CDR3 DNA sequence: TGTGCCAGCAGGTTATCGACAGCTACTCATGAAAAACTGTTTTTT. The rearrangement uses TRBV2 and TRBJ1-4, with D tentatively TRBD1 (5 bases). Trimming removed 6 bases at V and 6 bases at J, with 17 bases between. CDR3 size: 15 residues. CDR1 and CDR2 from the germline V gene are SNHLY and FYNNEI.

The V call is TRBV7-2, the J call TRBJ2-3, with 11 bases fitting TRBD2. Germline V gene sequence: CDR1 SGHTA, CDR2 FQGNSA. Trimming removed 8 bases from V and 1 base from J; junction bases left unmatched: 8. CDR3 length: 16 residues. CDR3 residues: CASGDGTSGGTDTQYF. The DNA for the CDR3 is TGTGCCAGCGGGGACGGGACTAGCGGAGGCACAGATACGCAGTATTTT.

The gene calls are TRBV7-9 and TRBJ1-1; tentative D call: TRBD1 (5 bases). This CDR3 comprises 16 residues. V shed 5 bases and J shed 0 bases, with 16 bases lying between them. In germline, CDR1 is SEHNR, CDR2 FQNEAQ (reference sequence). The CDR3 coding sequence is TGTGCCAGCAGCCCTTGGGGGGGAGCGATGAACACTGAAGCTTTCTTT. Its protein product is CASSPWGGAMNTEAFF.